One and the same sample provided the 28 T cell receptor beta chains below, sequenced in a study of spatial heterogeneity in lung cancer. Notes on the study in general: Tumors with more nonsynonymous mutations had more expanded intratumoral alpha and beta TCRs.

Their antigen targets remain unknown. Noted time point: sample taken at primary tumor resection. TCRdb called the 5' RACE reads again in MiXCR, with one record for every CDR3 protein. The sample includes fewer than 7,000 distinct CDR3 sequences, about 14% of them seen just once. The sample was lung tumor tissue, taken at surgery. The receptors here all came from a male donor with early-stage non-small cell lung cancer.

In its sample, this clonotype was seen many times. The chain links TRBV30 to TRBJ1-2; D is unresolved. Germline lookup yields CDR1 GTSNPN and CDR2 SVGIG (reference sequence). This CDR3 spans 14 amino acids. Trimming removed 0 bases from V and 1 base from J, with 9 bases in between. CDR3 region: CAWSVTEINYGYTF. The CDR3 DNA follows: TGTGCCTGGAGTGTTACGGAGATTAACTATGGCTACACCTTC.

In regard to this clonotype: This may come from a read error, since a much larger clone is one base off. The CDR3 region has the DNA TGTGCCAGTAGTGCCGAGACAGCTTATCAGCACCAGCATTTT. It yields the protein CASSAETAYQHQHF. The chain combines TRBV19 with TRBJ1-5; perhaps TRBD1 as D (5 bases). Germline lookup yields CDR1 LNHDA and CDR2 SQIVND (reference sequence). This CDR3 contains 14 residues.

By proportion, this clonotype is medium-sized (0.01 to 0.1%). The V and J genes are TRBV19 and TRBJ1-2, with D possibly TRBD1 on 5 matching bases. V dropped 2 bases and J dropped 4 bases, with 11 bases sitting between them. Germline V CDR1 and CDR2: LNHDA, SQIVND (reference sequence). This CDR3 is built from 14 residues. The CDR3 coding sequence is TGTGCCAGTAGTATATCGGAGGGGCGCTATGGCTACACCTTC. As protein: CASSISEGRYGYTF.

This clonotype is medium-sized in the sample. V is TRBV6-5 and J is TRBJ1-1, with 8 bases that match TRBD1. Germline values: CDR1 MNHEY, CDR2 SVGAGI. CDR3 length: 18 amino acids. After removal of 6 bases from V and 0 bases from J, the junction contained 15 bases not matched to a gene. The CDR3 DNA reads as TGTGCCAGCAGCCGCCCCGGGACAGGTGGCATCATGAACACTGAAGCTTTCTTT. Amino acids: CASSRPGTGGIMNTEAFF.

This clonotype was detected ten times or more. The chain joins TRBV29-1 to TRBJ1-2; D perhaps matches TRBD1 (5 bases). Trimming took off 6 bases at V and 8 bases at J, with 19 bases between the two ends. The CDR3 has 13 amino acids. Germline V CDR1 and CDR2: SQVTM, ANQGSEA. DNA of the CDR3: TGCAGCGTACATACCGGGACTCAGGAGGGCTACACCTTC. Protein product: CSVHTGTQEGYTF. The full variable domain, with the rest looked up from reference TRBV29-1 and TRBJ1-2, is SAVISQKPSRDICQRGTSLTIQCQVDSQVTMMFWYRQQPGQSLTLIATANQGSEATYESGFVIDKFPISRPNLTFSTLTVSNMSPEDSSIYLCSVHTGTQEGYTFGSGTRLTVV.

This clonotype was detected ten times or more. The rearrangement uses TRBV30 and TRBJ1-1; no clear D gene. The CDR3 runs to 11 residues. Trimming removed 4 bases from V and 7 bases from J, with 10 bases in between. Looked up from germline, CDR1 is GTSNPN and CDR2 is SVGIG (reference sequence). The CDR3 here is CAWIRLNEAFF. The CDR3 DNA reads as TGTGCCTGGATCAGGTTAAATGAAGCTTTCTTT.

In this sample, this clonotype turned up many times. The genes are TRBV27 and TRBJ2-3, with 12 bases that match TRBD2. Germline loops: CDR1 MNHEY, CDR2 SMNVEV (reference sequence). CDR3 length equals 15 residues. V trimming: 4 bases; J trimming: 2 bases; junction bases outside the gene matches: 1. The DNA for the CDR3 is TGTGCCAGCAGTTGGACTAGCGGGATCACAGATACGCAGTATTTT. Translating it yields CASSWTSGITDTQYF.

Sample share makes this clonotype medium-sized. The chain carries TRBV12-5 and TRBJ1-1, with D possibly being TRBD1 (5 bases). The CDR3 extends over 12 amino acids. The germline CDR1 and CDR2 sequences are LGHNT and FRNRAP. Trimming pared 6 bases from V and 8 bases from J, leaving 13 bases between. The CDR3 sequence is CASGVTGTEAFF. CDR3 bases: TGTGCTAGTGGAGTAACCGGGACCGAAGCTTTCTTT. Variable domain in full (rest from reference TRBV12-5 and TRBJ1-1): DARVTQTPRHKVTEMGQEVTMRCQPILGHNTVFWYRQTMMQGLELLAYFRNRAPLDDSGMPKDRFSAEMPDATLATLKIQPSEPRDSAVYFCASGVTGTEAFFGQGTRLTVV.

Here the CDR3 reads CASLGPGELFF. CDR3 sequence (DNA): TGTGCCAGCCTCGGTCCCGGGGAGCTGTTTTTT. The J gene is TRBJ2-2, the V gene TRBV6-5; D gene uncertain. The CDR3 has 11 residues. Germline CDR1 MNHEY, CDR2 SVGAGI. V was trimmed by 8 bases and J by 6 bases, leaving 7 bases between them.

The chain has TRBV7-9 and TRBJ1-1; 7 bases are shared with TRBD1. CDR3 length: 15 amino acids. Germline V lookup: CDR1 SEHNR, CDR2 FQNEAQ (reference sequence). V gave up 6 bases and J gave up 11 bases; unmatched junction bases: 18. DNA of the CDR3: TGTGCCAGCAGTCGCTCGGGGACAGCGGGCGGTGGGGCTTTCTTT. Protein sequence: CASSRSGTAGGGAFF.

V is TRBV7-9 and J is TRBJ1-6; 10 bases agree with TRBD1. The CDR3 is 13 residues long. Trimming cost V 11 bases and J 11 bases; bases outside gene matches: 9. Germline-derived CDR1 and CDR2 are SEHNR and FQNEAQ (reference sequence). This CDR3 is CAVPGTGEAPLHF. CDR3 coding DNA: TGTGCCGTCCCCGGGACAGGGGAAGCACCCCTCCACTTT. The entire variable domain, with the rest obtained from reference TRBV7-9 and TRBJ1-6, is as follows: DTGVSQNPRHKITKRGQNVTFRCDPISEHNRLYWYRQTLGQGPEFLTYFQNEAQLEKSRLLSDRFSAERPKGSFSTLEIQRTEQGDSAMYLCAVPGTGEAPLHFGNGTRLTVT.

In its sample, this clonotype was seen many times. The chain employs TRBV5-4 and TRBJ1-1; possible D gene TRBD1, 5 bases. The length of the CDR3 is 14 residues. The V gene lost 0 bases and the J gene lost 4 bases, with 10 bases spanning the gap. Per germline, CDR1 SGHNT and CDR2 YYREEE (reference sequence). CDR3 nucleotide sequence: TGTGCCAGCAGCTTGGAGCAGGGAAGCACTGAAGCTTTCTTT. Translated, it gives CASSLEQGSTEAFF.

The gene calls are TRBV29-1 and TRBJ2-1; 12 nucleotides line up with TRBD2. This CDR3 is 15 amino acids long. CDR1 is SQVTM, CDR2 ANQGSEA, per germline. The V segment lost 5 bases and the J segment 2 bases; nucleotides outside the gene matches: 4. CDR3 sequence (DNA): TGCAGCGTTCCCCGGACTAGCGGGACCTACAATGAGCAGTTCTTC. Translating gives CSVPRTSGTYNEQFF.

The gene calls are TRBV28 and TRBJ1-6, with 8 nucleotides matching TRBD1. J gave up 9 bases and V 6 bases, and 19 bases lay outside the gene matches. This CDR3 comprises 18 residues. Germline V gene lookup returns CDR1 MDHEN and CDR2 SYDVKM. CDR3 residues: CASSLVLSQGAIGSPLHF. The CDR3 nucleotides are TGTGCCAGCAGCCTCGTCTTGAGTCAGGGGGCGATCGGTTCACCCCTCCACTTT.

This clonotype was found many times. The chain uses TRBV2 and TRBJ2-1, with a possible D match to TRBD1 (5 bases). CDR1 and CDR2 from the germline V gene are SNHLY and FYNNEI. With 4 bases removed from V and 2 bases from J, the gap between germline ends came to 9 bases. The CDR3 length is 14 residues. The CDR3 coding sequence is TGTGCCAGCAGTGTTTACAGGCCCTACAATGAGCAGTTCTTC. Translated, it gives CASSVYRPYNEQFF.

Judged by abundance, this clonotype is medium-sized. The chain links TRBV18 to TRBJ1-1, with D maybe TRBD1 (6 bases). V was shortened by 3 bases and J by 1 base, with 6 bases between the two germline ends. The CDR3 is made up of 13 amino acids. Germline loops: CDR1 KGHSH, CDR2 LQKENI. The CDR3 loop reads CASSPTGNTEAFF. As DNA, the CDR3 is TGTGCCAGCTCACCGACAGGGAACACTGAAGCTTTCTTT.

By share, this clonotype counts as medium-sized. The chain employs TRBV21-1 and TRBJ1-4; TRBD1 is taken as the D call from the table, unchecked against the DNA. TRBV21-1 is tagged as a pseudogene. The CDR3 has 17 amino acids. The DNA of the CDR3 is TGTGCCAGCAGCAAAGCGCGAAGGCAGGGAACTAATGAAAAACTGTTTTTT. The encoded protein is CASSKARRQGTNEKLFF.

This clonotype was seen at least ten times. The V gene is TRBV5-1, the J gene TRBJ2-1; 8 nucleotides align to TRBD1. The ends lost 6 bases at V and 9 bases at J; junction bases unmatched: 14. The CDR3 has 15 residues. In germline, CDR1 is SGHRS, CDR2 YFSETQ. The CDR3 is CASNEGQGILSEQFF. DNA for the CDR3: TGCGCCAGCAACGAAGGACAGGGAATTCTAAGTGAGCAGTTCTTC.

This clonotype is judged medium-sized. This chain links TRBV10-3 with TRBJ1-5; D is ambiguous. Trimming stripped 0 bases from V and 2 bases from J, with 8 bases between. Germline V lookup: CDR1 ENHRY, CDR2 SYGVKD. The CDR3 contains 15 residues. The CDR3, as DNA: TGTGCCATCAGTGAGTCGAGGGAAGGCAATCAGCCCCAGCATTTT. Its protein is CAISESREGNQPQHF.

This clonotype is judged medium-sized (0.01 to 0.1%). This chain uses TRBV29-1 with TRBJ1-5; D not resolved. The CDR3 contains 14 residues. The germline V and J ends were trimmed by 4 bases and 2 bases, with 12 bases remaining between them. The germline CDR1 and CDR2 sequences are SQVTM and ANQGSEA. The CDR3 DNA is TGCAGCGTTGGAGGTGGTTCAGGCAATCAGCCCCAGCATTTT. It is translated as CSVGGGSGNQPQHF.

The chain joins TRBV27 to TRBJ1-1; 11 bases match TRBD1. The CDR3 totals 15 residues. The V and J ends lost 10 bases and 5 bases, in that order; junction bases with no gene match: 12. In germline, CDR1 is MNHEY, CDR2 SMNVEV (reference sequence). The CDR3 sequence is CATKPSGTGGTEAFF. The CDR3 DNA reads TGTGCCACCAAACCTTCCGGGACAGGGGGGACTGAAGCTTTCTTT.

The CDR3 here is CASSLGAGGGETQYF. In nucleotides, the CDR3 is TGTGCCAGCAGCTTAGGTGCAGGAGGTGGAGAGACCCAGTACTTC. The rearrangement uses TRBV7-9 and TRBJ2-5, with D maybe TRBD2 (5 bases). This CDR3 region has 15 residues. The germline V gene encodes CDR1 SEHNR and CDR2 FQNEAQ (reference sequence). V shed 1 base and J shed 4 bases, with 13 bases lying between them. Full variable domain (outside the CDR3, taken from reference TRBV7-9 and TRBJ2-5): DTGVSQNPRHKITKRGQNVTFRCDPISEHNRLYWYRQTLGQGPEFLTYFQNEAQLEKSRLLSDRFSAERPKGSFSTLEIQRTEQGDSAMYLCASSLGAGGGETQYFGPGTRLLVL.

This clonotype was observed a few times. V usage is TRBV7-3 and J usage is TRBJ2-2; 14 bases fit TRBD2. Trimming cost V 0 bases and J 6 bases; bases outside gene matches: 3. CDR3 size: 17 residues. Germline-derived CDR1 and CDR2 are SGHTA and FQGTGA. This CDR3 reads CASSLTGTSGSAGELFF. The CDR3 nucleotides are TGTGCCAGCAGCTTAACCGGGACTAGCGGGAGCGCCGGGGAGCTGTTTTTT.

This clonotype was detected only a few times. This chain joins TRBV28 and TRBJ2-7; a weak D match, TRBD2 (6 bases). CDR3 size: 12 residues. CDR1 is MDHEN and CDR2 is SYDVKM in the germline V gene. V gave up 7 bases and J gave up 6 bases, with 13 bases separating them. The CDR3 loop is CASTVLEGEQYF. The CDR3 DNA is TGTGCCAGCACCGTGCTGGAGGGCGAGCAGTACTTC. Complete variable domain (other parts from reference TRBV28 and TRBJ2-7): DVKVTQSSRYLVKRTGEKVFLECVQDMDHENMFWYRQDPGLGLRLIYFSYDVKMKEKGDIPEGYSVSREKKERFSLILESASTNQTSMYLCASTVLEGEQYFGPGTRLTVT.

This clonotype was counted at least ten times. This sequence joins TRBV4-1 and TRBJ1-6; weak D call: TRBD1 (6 bases). Trimming cost V 1 base and J 10 bases, with 11 bases left between them. Per germline, CDR1 MGHRA and CDR2 YSYEKL. This CDR3 spans 14 amino acids. CDR3 DNA sequence: TGCGCCAGCAGCCAAGGAAACAGGGACTCACCCCTCCACTTT. The encoded protein is CASSQGNRDSPLHF.

This clonotype is large. This sequence joins TRBV12-3 or TRBV12-4 and TRBJ1-1; 7 bases map to TRBD1. The J segment lost 6 bases and the V segment lost 8 bases, leaving 9 bases of the junction unmatched. This CDR3 region has 13 residues. This chain's CDR3 is CASGRGLEAEAFF. CDR3 DNA: TGTGCCAGCGGGAGGGGGCTCGAGGCTGAAGCTTTCTTT.

This clonotype appeared a few times. The chain recombines TRBV29-1 with TRBJ2-7, with D maybe TRBD1 (5 bases). The CDR3 runs to 11 residues. Looked up from germline, CDR1 is SQVTM and CDR2 is ANQGSEA. V lost 4 bases to trimming and J lost 1 base, with 5 bases between them. CDR3 coding DNA: TGCAGCGTTGCAGGGTCCTACGAGCAGTACTTC. Translated: CSVAGSYEQYF.

Concerning this clonotype: A single base separates this from a much larger clone, so it may be a read error. The rearrangement uses TRBV16 and TRBJ1-5, with D unclear. This CDR3 is 14 amino acids long. With 4 bases removed from V and 0 bases from J, the gap between germline ends came to 7 bases. CDR1 is KGHSY, CDR2 FQNENV, per germline. The CDR3 DNA follows: TGTGCCAGCAGCCCCTCACATAGCAATCAGCCCCAGCATTTT. Its translation: CASSPSHSNQPQHF.